Below, 20 T cell receptor beta chains from the same sample are listed, as sequenced in a study of T cells in Graves' hyperthyroidism and ophthalmopathy. Regions amplified from RNA transcripts were the TCR beta CDR3 regions. With the HTBI primer set, the TCR CDR3 went through a first round of RT-PCR. TCRdb independently ran MiXCR on the multiplex PCR reads; one entry per CDR3 protein. The sample yields about half a million distinct CDR3 sequences, about a fifth seen once. The sample taken for sequencing was blood. The receptor source for this set is a man younger than 30 with Graves' hyperthyroidism.

This clonotype has just a few counts. The CDR3 region has the DNA TGTGCCAGCAGCGAGTTGCAGGGGGAGGACACTGAAGCTTTCTTT. It codes for CASSELQGEDTEAFF. The chain joins TRBV5-6 to TRBJ1-1, with 7 bases that match TRBD1. This CDR3 region has 15 residues. The junction had 9 bases not matched to a gene; V was cut back by 4 bases and J by 3 bases. Per germline, CDR1 SGHDT and CDR2 YYEEEE.

This clonotype has a single count. V usage is TRBV19 and J usage is TRBJ2-4; D is perhaps TRBD1 (5 bases). V shed 7 bases and J shed 1 base, with 14 bases lying between them. The CDR3 is made up of 15 amino acids. From germline, CDR1 is LNHDA and CDR2 SQIVND (reference sequence). Written as DNA, the CDR3 is TGTGCCAGTACTTCTCGGGCAGGGGCCAAAAACATTCAGTACTTC. This encodes CASTSRAGAKNIQYF.

The rearrangement joins TRBV12-3 or TRBV12-4 to TRBJ2-5, with unresolved D. The CDR3 consists of 14 residues. V gave up 3 bases and J gave up 6 bases, with 14 bases separating them. This chain's CDR3 is CASSFFESSKTQYF. The DNA for the CDR3 is TGTGCCAGCAGTTTCTTCGAGTCCTCCAAGACCCAGTACTTC.

The V call is TRBV6-2 or TRBV6-3, the J call TRBJ1-5; D unresolved. V lost 0 bases and J 0 bases, leaving 15 bases between the germline ends. CDR3 length: 18 residues. Germline CDR1 and CDR2: MNHEY and SVGEGT. The CDR3, as DNA: TGTGCCAGCAGTTACTCGGAGCGGCAGACTTATAGCAATCAGCCCCAGCATTTT. Encoded protein: CASSYSERQTYSNQPQHF.

The table lists this clonotype with many counts. The chain joins TRBV6-5 to TRBJ2-5; D might be TRBD1 (5 bases). The germline V gene encodes CDR1 MNHEY and CDR2 SVGAGI. The V gene lost 5 bases and the J gene lost 2 bases, with 21 bases spanning the gap. This CDR3 is 17 amino acids long. The CDR3 spells CASSILPGKVFQETQYF. CDR3 DNA: TGTGCCAGCAGTATACTACCAGGGAAGGTCTTTCAAGAGACCCAGTACTTC.

The rearrangement joins TRBV20-1 to TRBJ2-5; no definite D call. V gave up 8 bases and J gave up 1 base, with 11 bases separating them. Germline V CDR1 and CDR2: DFQATT, SNEGSKA (reference sequence). The CDR3 runs 12 residues. CDR3 sequence reads: CSMIHLQETQYF. The CDR3 nucleotides read TGCAGTATGATACACCTCCAAGAGACCCAGTACTTC.

This clonotype was picked up many times. V usage is TRBV2 and J usage is TRBJ1-2, with D possibly being TRBD1 (6 bases). The ends were cut back, 2 bases at V and 7 bases at J, with 11 bases in the middle. The germline V gene has CDR1 SNHLY and CDR2 FYNNEI. The CDR3 has 13 amino acids. Written as DNA, the CDR3 is TGTGCCAGCAGTGAAAGGGCCAGGGGTGGCTACACCTTC. It translates to CASSERARGGYTF.

The sample holds many counts of this clonotype. CDR3 DNA sequence: TGTGCCAGCACCATTTGGGGGGGTAGCGACGAGCAGTACTTC. It specifies CASTIWGGSDEQYF. The V gene is TRBV7-8, the J gene TRBJ2-7; TRBD2 agrees at 7 bases. Germline CDR1 SGHVS, CDR2 FQNEAQ. With V trimmed by 7 bases and J by 5 bases, 11 bases remained unmatched. This CDR3 is 14 amino acids long.

This clonotype was seen a handful of times. V usage is TRBV18 and J usage is TRBJ1-1; D may be TRBD1 (6 bases). The germline V gene encodes CDR1 KGHSH and CDR2 LQKENI. This CDR3 has 15 residues. Trimming cost V 2 bases and J 2 bases, with 12 bases left between them. The CDR3 protein is CASSPATQGNTEAFF. CDR3 DNA sequence: TGTGCCAGCTCACCAGCTACACAGGGTAACACTGAAGCTTTCTTT.

This clonotype was seen many times. The rearrangement links TRBV29-1 to TRBJ2-2, with 8 bases fitting TRBD1. Trimming took 7 bases from V and 0 from J; bases not matched to a gene: 10. Germline CDR1 and CDR2: SQVTM and ANQGSEA. The CDR3 length is 16 residues. The CDR3 loop is CSARDRGGSNTGELFF. The CDR3 bases are TGCAGCGCACGAGACAGGGGAGGCTCGAACACCGGGGAGCTGTTTTTT.

There are a few counts of this clonotype. This chain joins TRBV11-1 and TRBJ1-2; 10 bases map to TRBD1. The CDR3 is made up of 16 amino acids. From germline, CDR1 is SGHAT and CDR2 FQDESV (reference sequence). V was clipped by 0 bases and J by 7 bases; unmatched bases: 8. CDR3 protein: CASSLARRQGASGYTF. The CDR3 DNA is TGTGCCAGCAGCTTAGCGAGAAGACAGGGGGCCTCTGGCTACACCTTC.

V usage is TRBV6-2 or TRBV6-3 and J usage is TRBJ2-2; no clear D gene. The CDR3 is 14 residues long. From germline, CDR1 is MNHEY and CDR2 SVGEGT. Trimming cost V 0 bases and J 4 bases, with 6 bases left between them. The CDR3 spells CASSYSTGTGELFF. In DNA form, the CDR3 reads TGTGCCAGCAGTTACTCTACGGGCACCGGGGAGCTGTTTTTT.

In nucleotides, the CDR3 is TGTGCCAGCACCCGGGGCGGGGGCCCCTACGAGCAGTACTTC. This encodes CASTRGGGPYEQYF. The chain recombines TRBV12-3 or TRBV12-4 with TRBJ2-7, with D perhaps matching TRBD2 (7 bases). This CDR3 has 14 amino acids. V was trimmed by 7 bases and J by 2 bases, leaving 15 bases between them.

The table lists this clonotype with many counts. The V and J genes are TRBV5-6 and TRBJ1-2; the D is unclear. The CDR3 has 14 amino acids. Germline CDR1 reads SGHDT; CDR2 reads YYEEEE. Between the trimmed V and J ends, which lost 0 bases and 4 bases, there was a span of 10 bases. The CDR3 DNA is TGTGCCAGCAGCTTGGGGACGGGATTCTATGGCTACACCTTC. Protein sequence: CASSLGTGFYGYTF.

The table lists this clonotype with many counts. V gene TRBV2 combines with J gene TRBJ2-5; D not certain. This CDR3 is built from 11 residues. Germline V gene data show CDR1 as SNHLY and CDR2 as FYNNEI. The V gene lost 6 bases and the J gene lost 5 bases, with 7 bases spanning the gap. This CDR3 is CASRATETQYF. The DNA for the CDR3 is TGTGCCAGCAGGGCCACGGAGACCCAGTACTTC.

As to this clonotype: A read error may explain this, as a much larger clone is one base away. This chain joins TRBV19 and TRBJ1-5; tentative D call: TRBD1 (6 bases). The CDR3 extends over 12 amino acids. Germline loops: CDR1 LNHDA, CDR2 SQIVND (reference sequence). The V gene lost 7 bases and the J gene lost 11 bases, with 15 bases spanning the gap. The CDR3 spells CASNHRERTQHF. In DNA, the CDR3 is TGTGCCAGTAACCACAGGGAGCGGACCCAGCATTTT.

This clonotype has ten or more counts. The chain carries TRBV6-1 and TRBJ2-7; 8 bases line up with TRBD1. With V trimmed by 6 bases and J by 1 base, 8 bases remained unmatched. The CDR3 extends over 15 amino acids. Germline-derived CDR1 and CDR2 are MNHNS and SASEGT. The CDR3: CASSRDRKRSYEQYF. CDR3 bases: TGTGCCAGCAGCCGGGACAGGAAAAGGTCCTACGAGCAGTACTTC.

This rearrangement joins TRBV28 to TRBJ1-5, with 8 bases lining up with TRBD1. Germline CDR1 MDHEN, CDR2 SYDVKM. This CDR3 has 19 amino acids. The trim removed 2 bases at V and 0 bases at J, leaving 12 bases unmatched. CDR3 DNA sequence: TGTGCCAGCAGTTTACCAGGGACAGGTGCCCAAAATAGCAATCAGCCCCAGCATTTT. It yields the protein CASSLPGTGAQNSNQPQHF.

There are many counts of this clonotype. The chain couples TRBV20-1 to TRBJ1-2; no reliable D call. Germline CDR1 reads DFQATT; CDR2 reads SNEGSKA (reference sequence). V was trimmed by 0 bases and J by 4 bases, leaving 12 bases between them. CDR3 length: 14 amino acids. The CDR3 DNA reads TGCAGTGCTAGAGATACCGGGGTCGGCTATGGCTACACCTTC. Its protein product is CSARDTGVGYGYTF.

This clonotype was observed a single time. The chain uses TRBV4-1 and TRBJ2-7, with TRBD1 matching 8 bases. The CDR3 runs 14 residues. J was trimmed by 4 bases and V by 4 bases; bases with no gene match: 6. Germline CDR1 MGHRA, CDR2 YSYEKL. The CDR3 is CASSLDRDTYEQYF. In nucleotides, the CDR3 is TGCGCCAGCAGCCTGGACAGGGATACGTACGAGCAGTACTTC.